This TCR beta chain was identified during a study of blood T cell repertoires in COVID-19. On the study more broadly: The origin of the acute and convalescent COVID-19 samples was the United States, Italy and Spain. T cells, B-cell-depleted T cells, or PBMCs provided the cDNA or gDNA that served as material.

The CDR3 length is 14 residues. Trimming at V came to 1 base and at J to 3 bases, leaving 4 bases not matched to a gene. The germline V gene has CDR1 GTSNPN and CDR2 SVGIG (reference sequence). Profiling relied on immunoSEQ multiplex PCR, and the TCRdb table lists in-frame clones only, not all of them. The profile covers around 58,000 clones, with about 88% appearing a single time and about 4.7% taken by the ten largest. The clonotype was recovered from a human donor in a cohort sampled during active COVID-19. The genes are TRBV30 and TRBJ2-3; TRBD2 matches 7 bases. Sequencing was performed on peripheral blood. In DNA, the CDR3 is TGTGCCTGGAGTGCAGGACTAGGTACAGATACGCAGTATTTT. This translates into CAWSAGLGTDTQYF.